This record covers a single TCR beta chain. The source of the sample is a study of T cell changes during pregnancy in multiple sclerosis. V gave up 0 bases and J gave up 9 bases, with 12 bases separating them. Germline V gene sequence: CDR1 SNHLY, CDR2 FYNNEI. This CDR3 contains 14 residues. This table comes from immunoSEQ multiplex PCR, and its TCRdb copy is limited to in-frame clones, with some not included. The data contain 58,000 or so clones, approximately 92% of them singletons. The chain recombines TRBV2 with TRBJ2-1; TRBD2 might be the D (6 bases). This material consisted of peripheral blood, taken in the first trimester of pregnancy. This TCR was recovered from a female donor with multiple sclerosis, enrolled in a pregnancy study. The chain's CDR3 is CASSEAAWTTEQFF. The CDR3 nucleotides are TGTGCCAGCAGTGAAGCTGCCTGGACTACTGAGCAGTTCTTC. The full variable domain, its missing parts supplied by reference TRBV2 and TRBJ2-1, is EPEVTQTPSHQVTQMGQEVILRCVPISNHLYFYWYRQILGQKVEFLVSFYNNEISEKSEIFDDQFSVERPDGSNFTLKIRSTKLEDSAMYFCASSEAAWTTEQFFGPGTRLTVL.